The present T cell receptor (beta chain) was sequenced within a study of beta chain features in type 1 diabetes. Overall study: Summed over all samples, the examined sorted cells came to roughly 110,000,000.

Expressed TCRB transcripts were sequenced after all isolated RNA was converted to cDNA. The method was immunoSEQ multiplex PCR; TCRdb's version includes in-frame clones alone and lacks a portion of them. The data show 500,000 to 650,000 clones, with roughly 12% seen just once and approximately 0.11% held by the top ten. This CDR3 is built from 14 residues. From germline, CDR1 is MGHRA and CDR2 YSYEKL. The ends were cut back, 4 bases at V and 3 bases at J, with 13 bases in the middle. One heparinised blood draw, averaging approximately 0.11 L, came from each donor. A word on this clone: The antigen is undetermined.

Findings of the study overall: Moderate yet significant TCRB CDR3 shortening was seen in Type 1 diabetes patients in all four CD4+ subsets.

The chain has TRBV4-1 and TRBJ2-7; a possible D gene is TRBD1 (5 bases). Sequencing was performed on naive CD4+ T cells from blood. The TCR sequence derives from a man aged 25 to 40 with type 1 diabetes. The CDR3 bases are TGCGCCAGCAGCCCCCCGAGACAGATCTACGAGCAGTACTTC. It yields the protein CASSPPRQIYEQYF.